This T cell receptor (beta chain) originates from a study of blood T cell repertoires in COVID-19. The data were produced by immunoSEQ multiplex PCR, yet TCRdb's version contains in-frame clones alone and is incomplete. Among roughly 40,000 clones listed, approximately 85% were seen once. The CDR3 sequence is 13 residues long. V lost 6 bases and J lost 5, with 12 bases in between. The germline CDR1 and CDR2 sequences are KGHDR and SFDVKD. The clonotype originates from a human donor in a cohort sampled during active COVID-19. The rearrangement uses TRBV24-1 and TRBJ1-1, with D maybe TRBD1 (5 bases). The sequenced sample consisted of peripheral blood. Here the CDR3 DNA reads TGTGCCACCAGTTTACGGGGGGGGACTGAAGCTTTCTTT. Protein sequence: CATSLRGGTEAFF.